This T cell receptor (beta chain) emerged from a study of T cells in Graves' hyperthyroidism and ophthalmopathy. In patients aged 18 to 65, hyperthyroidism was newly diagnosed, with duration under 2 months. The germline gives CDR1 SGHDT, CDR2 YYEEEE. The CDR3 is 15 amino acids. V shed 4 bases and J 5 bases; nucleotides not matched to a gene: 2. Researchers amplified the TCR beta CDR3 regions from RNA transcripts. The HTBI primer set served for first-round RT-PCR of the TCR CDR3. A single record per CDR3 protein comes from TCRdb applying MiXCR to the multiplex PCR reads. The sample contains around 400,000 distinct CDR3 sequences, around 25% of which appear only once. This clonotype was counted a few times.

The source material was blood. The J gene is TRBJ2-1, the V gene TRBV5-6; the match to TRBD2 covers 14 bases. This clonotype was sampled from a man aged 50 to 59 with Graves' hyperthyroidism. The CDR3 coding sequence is TGTGCCAGCAGCCGGGGACTAGCGGGAGACAATGAGCAGTTCTTC. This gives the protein CASSRGLAGDNEQFF.